One sample yielded the 25 T cell receptor beta chains listed below, sequenced in a study of response to subunit inactivated influenza vaccine. TCRdb re-called the RT-PCR reads with MiXCR, one entry per CDR3 protein. The repertoire holds 450,000 to 550,000 distinct CDR3 sequences, with roughly 27% as singletons. The sequencing here drew on CD4+ T cells sorted from PBMCs, taken 5 to 6 days after vaccination. The receptors derive from a man between 45 and 60 years old who received an inactivated influenza vaccine.

In this sample, this clonotype turned up many times. The rearrangement joins TRBV4-2 to TRBJ2-5; D possibly corresponds to TRBD1 (5 bases). V shed 4 bases and J shed 3 bases, with 12 bases lying between them. There are 14 residues in the CDR3. CDR1 and CDR2 (germline): LGHNA, YNFKEQ. Here the CDR3 reads CASSRRTDKETQYF. In nucleotides, the CDR3 is TGTGCCAGCAGCCGTCGAACGGACAAAGAGACCCAGTACTTC.

This rearrangement joins TRBV4-2 to TRBJ1-5, with D maybe TRBD1 (5 bases). This CDR3 comprises 16 residues. Looked up from germline, CDR1 is LGHNA and CDR2 is YNFKEQ. The V end was cut by 1 base, the J end by 0 bases, with 10 bases between. In nucleotides, the CDR3 is TGTGCCAGCAGCCAAGGCGGACATTATAGCAATCAGCCCCAGCATTTT. Its protein is CASSQGGHYSNQPQHF.

For this clonotype: The junction differs from germline at one of its ends, possibly a read error. For the CDR3, the DNA is TGTGCCACCAGCAAGGCCGGGACTAGCATTCTCTTC. This codes for CATSKAGTSILF. The rearrangement uses TRBV15 and TRBJ2-1; TRBD2 aligns across 9 bases. Germline assignment: CDR1 LNHNV and CDR2 YYDKDF (reference sequence). This CDR3 spans 12 amino acids.

In regard to this clonotype: A read error may account for a junction end that differs from germline. The CDR3 sequence is CTSSLAGGINEQFF. The CDR3 DNA sequence: TGCACCAGCAGCTTGGCAGGGGGCATAAATGAGCAGTTCTTC. V usage is TRBV5-1 and J usage is TRBJ2-1; 8 nucleotides align to TRBD1. The CDR3 length is 14 residues. The germline V gene has CDR1 SGHRS and CDR2 YFSETQ.

V usage is TRBV4-3 and J usage is TRBJ2-1; 10 bases are shared with TRBD2. Germline CDR1 is LGHNA and CDR2 is YSLEER. The length of the CDR3 is 17 residues. V shed 5 bases and J 0 bases; nucleotides not matched to a gene: 7. This CDR3 is CASSKRASGSSYNEQFF. In DNA, the CDR3 is TGCGCCAGCAGCAAAAGGGCTAGCGGGAGCTCCTACAATGAGCAGTTCTTC.

V is TRBV5-5 and J is TRBJ2-2; D is ambiguous. CDR3 length: 16 residues. The germline CDR1 and CDR2 sequences are SGHKS and YYEKEE (reference sequence). Trimming removed 0 bases from V and 4 bases from J, with 13 bases in between. The CDR3 spells CASSLAGRSVTGELFF. CDR3 DNA: TGTGCCAGCAGCTTGGCCGGAAGGTCGGTCACCGGGGAGCTGTTTTTT.

This clonotype was seen a few times. The chain links TRBV12-2 to TRBJ2-3; TRBD2 is taken as the D call from the table, unchecked against the DNA. TRBV12-2 is recorded as a pseudogene. This CDR3 spans 16 amino acids. CDR3 loop: CASRLGLAGYEDTQYF. DNA of the CDR3: TGTGCAAGTCGCTTAGGACTAGCGGGGTACGAAGATACGCAGTATTTT.

CDR3 sequence (DNA): TGTGCCAGCAGAAAGTGGGACAGGACTTCCGTCGCGAACACCGGGGAGCTGTTTTTT. Translation gives CASRKWDRTSVANTGELFF. This chain connects TRBV21-1 to TRBJ2-2; TRBD1 is the table's D call, not checked against the DNA. TRBV21-1 is a pseudogene locus. This CDR3 is built from 19 residues.

This clonotype has at least ten counts. V and J are TRBV20-1 and TRBJ2-2; 11 bases are a match to TRBD2. The CDR3 covers 14 residues. V was pared by 7 bases and J by 7 bases, with 8 bases of the junction left unmatched. Germline CDR1 DFQATT, CDR2 SNEGSKA (reference sequence). The CDR3 sequence is CSVSSGRLGGELFF. CDR3 bases: TGCAGTGTATCTAGCGGGAGGTTGGGCGGGGAGCTGTTTTTT.

The chain carries TRBV29-1 and TRBJ2-5, with 7 bases lining up with TRBD2. Germline CDR1 is SQVTM and CDR2 is ANQGSEA. CDR3 length: 14 residues. With 7 bases clipped from V and 3 bases from J, the junction kept 11 bases outside the gene matches. The CDR3 here is CSAKTGTTKETQYF. The CDR3 DNA reads as TGCAGCGCAAAAACCGGGACTACCAAAGAGACCCAGTACTTC. Complete variable domain (other parts from reference TRBV29-1 and TRBJ2-5): SAVISQKPSRDICQRGTSLTIQCQVDSQVTMMFWYRQQPGQSLTLIATANQGSEATYESGFVIDKFPISRPNLTFSTLTVSNMSPEDSSIYLCSAKTGTTKETQYFGPGTRLLVL.

V gene TRBV12-3 or TRBV12-4 combines with J gene TRBJ1-2; D not certain. CDR3 size: 13 residues. Trimming shortened V by 3 bases and J by 4 bases, and 9 bases separated the two germline ends. The CDR3 spells CASSFFGSYGYTF. Here the CDR3 DNA reads TGTGCCAGCAGTTTCTTCGGTTCCTATGGCTACACCTTC.

The chain recombines TRBV5-6 with TRBJ2-7; unclear D gene. The CDR3 runs 14 residues. Between the trimmed V and J ends, which lost 0 bases and 0 bases, there was a span of 7 bases. Germline loops: CDR1 SGHDT, CDR2 YYEEEE. In DNA, the CDR3 is TGTGCCAGCAGCTTGGGCATTGCCTCCTACGAGCAGTACTTC. This codes for CASSLGIASYEQYF.

This clonotype came up many times. The chain employs TRBV5-1 and TRBJ2-3, with D perhaps matching TRBD1 or TRBD2 (6 bases each). The germline gives CDR1 SGHRS, CDR2 YFSETQ. Trimming pared 4 bases from V and 0 bases from J, leaving 15 bases between. The CDR3 contains 16 residues. CDR3 residues: CASSGFQGTSTDTQYF. The CDR3 coding sequence is TGCGCCAGCAGCGGTTTCCAGGGGACTAGCACAGATACGCAGTATTTT.

Only a few counts were recorded for this clonotype. V gene TRBV4-1 combines with J gene TRBJ2-3, with 7 bases lining up with TRBD1. The J segment lost 1 base and the V segment lost 3 bases, leaving 4 bases of the junction unmatched. Per germline, CDR1 MGHRA and CDR2 YSYEKL. The CDR3 length is 15 residues. The DNA of the CDR3 is TGCGCCAGCAGCCAGAACGGACAGGGCACAGATACGCAGTATTTT. Translation: CASSQNGQGTDTQYF.

Details on this clonotype: Germline and junction disagree at one end, which may indicate a read error. The chain couples TRBV5-1 to TRBJ2-2; D remains unclear. The CDR3 contains 15 residues. The germline V gene encodes CDR1 SGHRS and CDR2 YFSETQ. DNA of the CDR3: TGCTCCAGCAGCTCAACTGGTCCTCACACCGGGGAGCTGTTTTTT. Its translation: CSSSSTGPHTGELFF.

At least ten counts were recorded for this clonotype. The CDR3 is CASSEVYEQYF. Written as DNA, the CDR3 is TGTGCCAGCAGTGAAGTCTACGAGCAGTACTTC. V and J are TRBV25-1 and TRBJ2-7; D gene unclear. The CDR3 has 11 residues. The germline gives CDR1 MGHDK, CDR2 SYGVNS. Between the trimmed V and J ends, which lost 2 bases and 3 bases, there was a span of 2 bases.

This chain uses TRBV7-2 with TRBJ2-1; 8 bases line up with TRBD1. Trimming at V came to 1 base and at J to 16 bases, leaving 3 bases not matched to a gene. The germline V gene encodes CDR1 SGHTA and CDR2 FQGNSA. The CDR3 totals 11 residues. The CDR3: CASSLVDRVFF. DNA of the CDR3: TGTGCCAGCAGCTTAGTGGACAGGGTCTTCTTC.

The table lists this clonotype with a few counts. The chain carries TRBV5-1 and TRBJ2-3; TRBD2 matches 7 bases. The junction had 4 bases not matched to a gene; V was cut back by 4 bases and J by 2 bases. Germline V CDR1 and CDR2: SGHRS, YFSETQ. The CDR3 is 14 amino acids. DNA for the CDR3: TGCGCCAGCAGCGACGGGACTAACACAGATACGCAGTATTTT. This encodes CASSDGTNTDTQYF.

The chain recombines TRBV18 with TRBJ1-1; D gene unclear. This CDR3 has 15 residues. Trimming removed 3 bases from V and 1 base from J, with 12 bases in between. Per the germline V gene, CDR1 is KGHSH and CDR2 is LQKENI. This chain's CDR3 is CASSPRNGENTEAFF. The CDR3 coding sequence is TGTGCCAGCTCACCGCGAAATGGAGAGAACACTGAAGCTTTCTTT.

The chain couples TRBV6-2 or TRBV6-3 to TRBJ2-3; D not resolved. The CDR3 extends over 14 amino acids. Germline V gives CDR1 MNHEY, CDR2 SVGEGT. The V and J ends lost 7 bases and 0 bases respectively, with 11 bases between them. The CDR3 DNA is TGTGCCAGCAATCAAATGTCTAGCACAGATACGCAGTATTTT. Its protein is CASNQMSSTDTQYF.

This clonotype appeared a few times. This chain joins TRBV5-1 and TRBJ1-1; the match to TRBD1 covers 7 bases. The CDR3 spans 14 residues. V lost 4 bases, J lost 4 bases, and 7 bases stayed unmatched. Germline CDR1 SGHRS, CDR2 YFSETQ. Written as DNA, the CDR3 is TGCGCCAGCAGCACGGGGACAGTAGGCACTGAAGCTTTCTTT. Amino acid sequence: CASSTGTVGTEAFF.

This clonotype was counted only a few times. The V gene is TRBV2, the J gene TRBJ2-5; D is undetermined. Germline CDR1 SNHLY, CDR2 FYNNEI. Trimming cost V 7 bases and J 2 bases, with 11 bases left between them. The CDR3 has 13 residues. As DNA, the CDR3 is TGTGCCAGCAACAGACAACTTCAAGAGACCCAGTACTTC. As protein: CASNRQLQETQYF.

Only a few counts were recorded for this clonotype. The V and J genes are TRBV20-1 and TRBJ1-5, with 7 bases fitting TRBD1. J was trimmed by 7 bases and V by 3 bases; bases with no gene match: 6. Germline assignment: CDR1 DFQATT and CDR2 SNEGSKA (reference sequence). This CDR3 has 13 residues. The CDR3 sequence is CSASRGLGQPQHF. The CDR3 coding sequence is TGCAGTGCTAGTAGGGGGCTAGGACAGCCCCAGCATTTT.

This clonotype came up many times. The rearrangement uses TRBV12-3 or TRBV12-4 and TRBJ2-5; D gene ambiguous. This CDR3 is built from 13 residues. V was trimmed by 7 bases and J by 4 bases, leaving 13 bases between them. CDR3 amino acids: CASTSGSPETQYF. CDR3 DNA: TGTGCCAGCACCTCGGGTAGCCCAGAGACCCAGTACTTC.

This clonotype occurred a few times. The V and J genes are TRBV10-1 and TRBJ1-5, with a possible D match to TRBD1 (5 bases). CDR3 length: 13 amino acids. The V and J ends lost 6 bases and 7 bases respectively, with 13 bases between them. Germline V gives CDR1 WNHNN, CDR2 SYGVQD (reference sequence). The CDR3 here is CASSEQAAQPQHF. The CDR3 nucleotides are TGCGCCAGCAGCGAACAGGCTGCCCAGCCCCAGCATTTT.